The next 14 T cell receptor beta chains were all read from a single sample in a study of shared clonotypes between healthy human individuals (dated by TCRdb to the early 2020s). Libraries were prepared through the immunoSEQ multiplex PCR assay. TCRdb mirrors the immuneACCESS table, restricted to in-frame sequences. Some clones are absent from its copies; in checked studies, under half trace to an unresolved V gene, and the reason for the others is unknown. The sample yields more than 2,000,000 clones; 93% were counted once. About 0.37% of the sample is held by the ten biggest clonotypes. The sequenced sample was naive CD4+ T cells from PBMCs. This sample's cell subset or site label indicates: CD45RA+ positively selected. These receptors were taken from a man younger than 30 in good health. Some clones in this sample may be carry-over from other donors' samples.

This clone was detected only once. The J gene is TRBJ2-3, the V gene TRBV11-2; no definite D call. The CDR3 is made up of 15 amino acids. The germline V and J ends were trimmed by 0 bases and 6 bases, with 13 bases remaining between them. Germline lookup yields CDR1 SGHAT and CDR2 FQNNGV. CDR3 coding DNA: TGTGCCAGCAGCTTAGACTATTGGGCCGCCGATACGCAGTATTTT. This gives the protein CASSLDYWAADTQYF.

This chain connects TRBV6-1 to TRBJ2-5; D ambiguous. Germline assignment: CDR1 MNHNS and CDR2 SASEGT. CDR3 length: 11 residues. V was cut by 5 bases and J by 4 bases, with 5 bases left in between. CDR3 sequence reads: CASSNRETQYF. The CDR3 DNA reads TGTGCCAGCAGTAACAGAGAGACCCAGTACTTC.

This clone was seen just once. The chain recombines TRBV10-3 with TRBJ2-7; 7 bases line up with TRBD1. The CDR3 is made up of 14 amino acids. After removal of 10 bases from V and 0 bases from J, the junction contained 9 bases not matched to a gene. Germline lookup yields CDR1 ENHRY and CDR2 SYGVKD. The CDR3 loop is CATGVTGSSYEQYF. The CDR3 bases are TGTGCCACTGGGGTGACAGGGAGCTCCTACGAGCAGTACTTC.

The table lists this clone with a few counts. V gene TRBV11-2 combines with J gene TRBJ2-2, with D unresolved. The germline V and J ends were trimmed by 1 base and 0 bases, with 3 bases remaining between them. From germline, CDR1 is SGHAT and CDR2 FQNNGV. This CDR3 region has 14 residues. This CDR3 is CASSLGANTGELFF. The CDR3 coding sequence is TGTGCCAGCAGCTTAGGGGCGAACACCGGGGAGCTGTTTTTT.

In nucleotides, the CDR3 is TGTGCCAGCAGTTTAGACGGGTCGAACACTGAAGCTTTCTTT. It specifies CASSLDGSNTEAFF. This chain connects TRBV28 to TRBJ1-1; no clear D. The CDR3 covers 14 residues. V lost 2 bases and J 1 base, leaving 8 bases between the germline ends. CDR1 and CDR2 from the germline V gene are MDHEN and SYDVKM.

The sample holds one count of this clone. Other DNA variants within this sample encode the same CDR3. The chain joins TRBV7-6 to TRBJ2-3; tentatively, D is TRBD2 (5 bases). V was pared by 1 base and J by 6 bases, with 11 bases between. Germline V lookup: CDR1 SGHVS, CDR2 FNYEAQ. This CDR3 contains 14 residues. The CDR3 DNA reads TGTGCCAGCAGCTTAGGAGGGCAGGCGGATACGCAGTATTTT. It codes for CASSLGGQADTQYF.

The rearrangement joins TRBV5-1 to TRBJ2-3; 11 bases map to TRBD2. CDR3 size: 18 residues. CDR1 is SGHRS, CDR2 YFSETQ, per germline. The V segment lost 0 bases and the J segment 3 bases; nucleotides outside the gene matches: 9. Written as DNA, the CDR3 is TGCGCCAGCAGCTTGGCCGGGCTAGCGGGAGGAAGGACAGATACGCAGTATTTT. The encoded protein is CASSLAGLAGGRTDTQYF.

This sequence joins TRBV4-1 and TRBJ2-2; the match to TRBD2 covers 8 bases. The junction had 8 bases not matched to a gene; V was cut back by 4 bases and J by 1 base. The length of the CDR3 is 17 residues. CDR1 is MGHRA and CDR2 is YSYEKL in the germline V gene. In DNA form, the CDR3 reads TGCGCCAGCAGCCGCCTTATAGCGGGGCAGAACACCGGGGAGCTGTTTTTT. Its translation is CASSRLIAGQNTGELFF.

The V gene is TRBV11-3, the J gene TRBJ2-3; 12 nucleotides match TRBD2. Germline V gives CDR1 SGHNT, CDR2 YENEEA. V lost 1 base, J lost 6 bases, and 8 bases stayed unmatched. This CDR3 spans 17 amino acids. This CDR3 is CASSLARTSGRNDTQYF. In nucleotides, the CDR3 is TGTGCCAGCAGCTTAGCCCGCACTAGCGGGAGGAACGATACGCAGTATTTT.

The chain recombines TRBV28 with TRBJ2-7; 10 bases are a match to TRBD2. In germline, CDR1 is MDHEN, CDR2 SYDVKM. The CDR3 loop spans 15 amino acids. The J segment lost 5 bases and the V segment lost 2 bases, leaving 6 bases of the junction unmatched. The CDR3 reads CASSLASGSFNEQYF. In DNA form, the CDR3 reads TGTGCCAGCAGTTTAGCTAGCGGGAGCTTCAACGAGCAGTACTTC.

The chain recombines TRBV25-1 with TRBJ1-5; D gene unclear. The CDR3 loop spans 13 amino acids. CDR1 MGHDK and CDR2 SYGVNS come from the germline V gene. V was pared by 4 bases and J by 7 bases, with 11 bases between. The CDR3 coding sequence is TGTGCCAGCAGTGGACAAGGAGTGCAGCCCCAGCATTTT. Translating it yields CASSGQGVQPQHF.

V gene TRBV15 combines with J gene TRBJ2-7, with 11 bases identical to TRBD2. CDR3 length: 16 amino acids. J gave up 3 bases and V 4 bases, and 8 bases lay outside the gene matches. The germline V gene has CDR1 LNHNV and CDR2 YYDKDF (reference sequence). CDR3 protein: CATSKARTSGLYEQYF. CDR3 DNA: TGTGCCACCAGCAAAGCTAGGACTAGCGGGCTCTACGAGCAGTACTTC.

The V gene is TRBV7-5, the J gene TRBJ2-7; TRBD2, the table's D call, lacks a check against the DNA. TRBV7-5 is shown as a pseudogene. The CDR3 consists of 14 residues. The CDR3 loop reads CVRSLAGLRYEQYF. CDR3 DNA sequence: TGTGTCAGAAGCTTAGCGGGACTCCGCTACGAGCAGTACTTC.

The chain links TRBV18 to TRBJ2-1; TRBD2 agrees at 8 bases. Germline CDR1 KGHSH, CDR2 LQKENI. Losses at the gene ends were 0 bases for V and 4 bases for J; bases not matched to a gene: 8. The CDR3 has 17 residues. The CDR3 region is CASSPPQGLAGYNEQFF. CDR3 bases: TGTGCCAGCTCACCACCGCAGGGGCTAGCGGGTTACAATGAGCAGTTCTTC.